This TCR beta chain was captured in a study of immune heterogeneity within non-small cell lung tumors. Study at large: A few squamous cell carcinomas, roughly eleven non-squamous carcinomas and 1 not otherwise specified made up the tumors.

Study outcomes and limitations: Alongside site-unique high-frequency clones, identical dominant CDR3 beta clonotypes recurred across tumor sites within a patient. For local T-cell clonality, the correlation with local tumor mutational burden was moderate but significant (R 0.3 to 0.35).

This clonotype is medium-sized by share. Its specificity is not known. Germline assignment: CDR1 LNHDA and CDR2 SQIVND (reference sequence). Unmatched junction bases numbered 13, after V lost 5 bases and J lost 4 bases. CDR3 size: 17 residues. It was a multiplex PCR that amplified TCR beta CDR3, with 32 V and 13 J primers. TCRdb reanalysed the multiplex PCR reads using MiXCR and keeps one entry per CDR3 protein. Altogether under 14,000 distinct CDR3 sequences are present, 15% to 25% being singletons, with the ten largest covering around 3.6%. For each sample, template was 600 ng of bulk tumor genomic DNA. Several biopsies were spaced far apart within each primary tumor and obtained as surgery took place. Enrolled individuals presented with untreated, newly diagnosed non-small cell lung cancer and received curative surgery. Patients newly diagnosed with non-small cell lung cancer and having curative-intent surgery served as donors.

The V gene is TRBV19, the J gene TRBJ1-5; 8 bases are shared with TRBD1. This sequence originates from a man aged 60 to 75 with non-small cell lung cancer. The material sequenced was lung tumor tissue. CDR3 residues: CASSQRGQGVRNQPQHF. As DNA, the CDR3 is TGTGCCAGTAGTCAACGAGGACAGGGCGTTCGGAATCAGCCCCAGCATTTT. The full variable domain, in which reference TRBV19 and TRBJ1-5 provide the parts outside the CDR3, is DGGITQSPKYLFRKEGQNVTLSCEQNLNHDAMYWYRQDPGQGLRLIYYSQIVNDFQKGDIAEGYSVSREKKESFPLTVTSAQKNPTAFYLCASSQRGQGVRNQPQHFGDGTRLSIL.